This TCR delta chain was sequenced during a study of γδ T cells in repeated Plasmodium falciparum infection. At the level of the study: Four controlled malaria infections with P. falciparum NF54 spanned about 600 days. Study results and limitations: Vdelta2-negative gammadelta repertoires appeared less diverse and less shared in Malian than Australian children. Vgamma9/Vdelta2+ repertoires stayed stably polyclonal over time and infection.

Vgamma9/Vdelta2+ and Vdelta2-negative gammadelta T cells were flow-sorted from PBMC for bulk sequencing. TCRdb processed the multiplex PCR reads again with the CATT caller. Of roughly 90,000 delta-chain clones detected, over 0.75% appear once; the ten largest clones hold more than 9%. The ends lost 1 base at V and 0 bases at J; junction bases unmatched: 6. There are 16 residues in the CDR3. CDR1 GEAIGNYY and CDR2 EKD come from the germline V gene. This clone was counted ten times or more. The antigen is not known. The same CDR3 can be traced to other DNA sequences in this sample. This receptor was identified in a pool of human donors (malaria-infected and uninfected, not separated). This chain uses TRDV2 with TRDJ1, with 8 bases matching TRDD3. Sequences were obtained from gamma-delta T cells from blood. In DNA form, the CDR3 reads TGTGCCTGTGACACGTTGGGGGATGTGTACACCGATAAACTCATCTTT. Translated, it gives CACDTLGDVYTDKLIF.